This TCR beta chain was identified in a study of blood T cell repertoires in COVID-19. Looking at the study overall: The study drew acute and convalescent COVID-19 samples from the United States, Italy and Spain. T cells, B-cell-depleted T cells, or PBMCs supplied cDNA or gDNA.

Authors' data handling: The assay estimated nucleated cells by amplifying reference gene primers. The protocol was immunoSEQ multiplex PCR, while the TCRdb copy is restricted to in-frame clones and leaves out a portion. That table gives V, J and clone size, and the DNA gave D and trimming. Of about 200,000 clones in the sample, roughly 90% were seen once. V was pared by 3 bases and J by 7 bases, with 11 bases of the junction left unmatched. This CDR3 region has 15 residues. Looked up from germline, CDR1 is SEHNR and CDR2 is FQNEAQ (reference sequence). The material sequenced was peripheral blood. The chain is built from TRBV7-9 and TRBJ2-7, with TRBD2 identical over 8 bases. This TCR was recovered from a man aged 55-75 years who had recovered from COVID-19. CDR3 protein: CASSFYSGEGREQYF. Here the CDR3 DNA reads TGTGCCAGCAGCTTCTATAGCGGGGAGGGCCGAGAGCAGTACTTC.